Detailed here is one T cell receptor beta chain. Libraries were prepared by immunoSEQ multiplex PCR; TCRdb keeps only in-frame clonotypes and omits some of them. The sample carries more than 95,000 clones, roughly 92% recorded once. V was pared by 4 bases and J by 6 bases, with 27 bases between. Germline assignment: CDR1 SGDLS and CDR2 YYNGEE. This CDR3 contains 18 residues. This entry is derived from a study of Tregs in tolerant kidney transplant recipients. Sequencing used CD4+ T cells from blood. This TCR was sampled from a human donor in good health. The V and J genes are TRBV9 and TRBJ2-3; D is perhaps TRBD2 (6 bases). The CDR3 loop reads CASSPRGRIEAVSDTQYF. In nucleotides, the CDR3 is TGTGCCAGCAGCCCGAGAGGGAGGATTGAGGCCGTTTCCGATACGCAGTATTTT.